The 24 T cell receptor beta chains reported below all come from one sample, sequenced in a study of blood T cell dynamics during melanoma immunotherapy. The time point: week 3, after first cycle of checkpoint inhibitor. Sequencing was performed with immunoSEQ multiplex PCR; in TCRdb, only in-frame clones are kept and a portion is missing. The sample has about 6,700 clones, approximately 84% seen once; the top ten hold roughly a third. The input for sequencing was blood, taken from a patient treated with checkpoint blockade. The receptors here all came from a human donor with melanoma. Some clones in this sample may be carry-over from other donors' samples.

This clone was picked up a small number of times. The rearrangement uses TRBV19 and TRBJ1-5; no reliable D call. The CDR3 consists of 13 residues. CDR1 is LNHDA and CDR2 is SQIVND in the germline V gene (reference sequence). The germline V and J ends were trimmed by 3 bases and 3 bases, with 6 bases remaining between them. The DNA for the CDR3 is TGTGCCAGTAGTATTGCCCTCAATCAGCCCCAGCATTTT. Translated: CASSIALNQPQHF.

The chain joins TRBV5-8 to TRBJ1-2; perhaps TRBD1 as D (5 bases). V was clipped by 0 bases and J by 0 bases, with 12 bases between them. The V gene's germline CDR1 is SGHTS and CDR2 YDEGEE. This CDR3 has 16 amino acids. CDR3 DNA: TGTGCCAGCAGCTTGGGGGGGGAACTTCCTAACTATGGCTACACCTTC. This sequence encodes CASSLGGELPNYGYTF.

The V call is TRBV6-5, the J call TRBJ2-1, with 9 bases fitting TRBD2. The CDR3 is made up of 15 amino acids. The germline CDR1 and CDR2 sequences are MNHEY and SVGAGI. Unmatched junction bases numbered 4, after V lost 2 bases and J lost 5 bases. The DNA for the CDR3 is TGTGCCAGCAGTTACGGAGCGGGAGGTAACAATGAGCAGTTCTTC. Translating gives CASSYGAGGNNEQFF.

V usage is TRBV7-2 and J usage is TRBJ2-7; 10 nucleotides line up with TRBD1. Germline CDR1 is SGHTA and CDR2 is FQGNSA. This CDR3 is 16 amino acids long. The ends lost 1 base at V and 2 bases at J; junction bases unmatched: 5. As DNA, the CDR3 is TGTGCCAGCAGCTTAGACTCCGGGACAGGGGCCTACGAGCAGTACTTC. Translating gives CASSLDSGTGAYEQYF.

The chain couples TRBV28 to TRBJ2-7, with D perhaps given as TRBD1 or TRBD2 (6 bases each). Per the germline V gene, CDR1 is MDHEN and CDR2 is SYDVKM. Trimming removed 6 bases from V and 2 bases from J, with 14 bases in between. The CDR3 totals 14 residues. The CDR3 spells CASSLGGGPYEQYF. Written as DNA, the CDR3 is TGTGCCAGCAGCTTAGGGGGAGGCCCCTACGAGCAGTACTTC.

The CDR3, as DNA: TGTGCCAGCAGCTTAGTAGGGACGAGCAATCAGCCCCAGCATTTT. Its protein product is CASSLVGTSNQPQHF. The chain employs TRBV7-9 and TRBJ1-5, with D possibly being TRBD1 (5 bases). CDR1 is SEHNR, CDR2 FQNEAQ, per germline (reference sequence). The CDR3 is 15 residues long. With 1 base removed from V and 1 base from J, the gap between germline ends came to 8 bases.

This clone was observed once. The chain has TRBV19 and TRBJ1-2; D is undetermined. Germline lookup yields CDR1 LNHDA and CDR2 SQIVND (reference sequence). The V end lost 3 bases, the J end lost 2 bases, and 7 bases lay between the germline ends. The CDR3 extends over 13 amino acids. This chain's CDR3 is CASSIQLNYGYTF. The CDR3 nucleotides read TGTGCCAGTAGTATCCAGCTAAACTATGGCTACACCTTC. Complete variable domain (other parts from reference TRBV19 and TRBJ1-2): DGGITQSPKYLFRKEGQNVTLSCEQNLNHDAMYWYRQDPGQGLRLIYYSQIVNDFQKGDIAEGYSVSREKKESFPLTVTSAQKNPTAFYLCASSIQLNYGYTFGSGTRLTVV.

This clone was recorded a few times. The rearrangement joins TRBV7-2 to TRBJ2-2, with D possibly TRBD1 on 5 matching bases. The CDR3 totals 15 residues. Per the germline V gene, CDR1 is SGHTA and CDR2 is FQGNSA. V gave up 5 bases and J gave up 2 bases, with 12 bases separating them. The CDR3 sequence is CASSERQSNTGELFF. In DNA, the CDR3 is TGTGCCAGCAGCGAGAGACAGAGCAACACCGGGGAGCTGTTTTTT.

This sequence joins TRBV4-3 and TRBJ1-1, with no clear D. Trimming cost V 0 bases and J 1 base, with 9 bases left between them. Germline lookup yields CDR1 LGHNA and CDR2 YSLEER. The CDR3 covers 15 residues. CDR3: CASSQDIGRNTEAFF. CDR3 in DNA: TGCGCCAGCAGCCAAGATATAGGGAGGAACACTGAAGCTTTCTTT.

The V call is TRBV29-1, the J call TRBJ2-5; 8 nucleotides align to TRBD1. The end of the DNA is better explained by TRBJ2-7, so the J call may be wrong. Germline loops: CDR1 SQVTM, CDR2 ANQGSEA. The CDR3 is made up of 12 amino acids. In DNA, the CDR3 is TGCAGCACTAAGACAGGGGACTACGAGCAGTACTTC. Translated, it gives CSTKTGDYEQYF.

The J gene is TRBJ1-2, the V gene TRBV6-5; 8 nucleotides match TRBD1. The germline CDR1 and CDR2 sequences are MNHEY and SVGAGI. J was trimmed by 4 bases and V by 3 bases; bases with no gene match: 7. This CDR3 has 15 residues. The CDR3 coding sequence is TGTGCCAGCAGTTATTCAGGACAGGGTGGCTATGGCTACACCTTC. It specifies CASSYSGQGGYGYTF.

The chain employs TRBV11-2 and TRBJ2-1; TRBD1 matches 9 bases. The CDR3 is 15 residues long. Losses at the gene ends were 2 bases for V and 5 bases for J; bases not matched to a gene: 4. Germline V lookup: CDR1 SGHAT, CDR2 FQNNGV. The CDR3 here is CASSLRGQGNNEQFF. Here the CDR3 DNA reads TGTGCCAGCAGCTTAAGGGGACAGGGAAACAATGAGCAGTTCTTC.

CDR3 in DNA: TGTGCCAGCAGCTTCTTCCCGGGACCGCAGACGAATGGCTACACCTTC. Translating gives CASSFFPGPQTNGYTF. This chain uses TRBV11-2 with TRBJ1-2; TRBD1 is a possible D gene (5 bases). The germline V gene has CDR1 SGHAT and CDR2 FQNNGV. The length of the CDR3 is 16 residues. V was pared by 3 bases and J by 6 bases, with 20 bases between. The whole variable domain, filled in from reference TRBV11-2 and TRBJ1-2, reads EAGVAQSPRYKIIEKRQSVAFWCNPISGHATLYWYQQILGQGPKLLIQFQNNGVVDDSQLPKDRFSAERLKGVDSTLKIQPAKLEDSAVYLCASSFFPGPQTNGYTFGSGTRLTVV.

The genes are TRBV5-1 and TRBJ2-1; TRBD2 aligns across 11 bases. The CDR3 runs 16 residues. V lost 5 bases, J lost 2 bases, and 6 bases stayed unmatched. CDR1 and CDR2 (germline): SGHRS, YFSETQ. The CDR3 nucleotides read TGCGCCAGCAGGCGTCAGACTAGCGGGACCTACAATGAGCAGTTCTTC. Amino acids: CASRRQTSGTYNEQFF. The whole variable domain, remainder taken from reference TRBV5-1 and TRBJ2-1, is KAGVTQTPRYLIKTRGQQVTLSCSPISGHRSVSWYQQTPGQGLQFLFEYFSETQRNKGNFPGRFSGRQFSNSRSEMNVSTLELGDSALYLCASRRQTSGTYNEQFFGPGTRLTVL.

The gene calls are TRBV7-2 and TRBJ1-1; D is unresolved. Germline lookup yields CDR1 SGHTA and CDR2 FQGNSA. The V end lost 1 base, the J end lost 1 base, and 7 bases lay between the germline ends. The CDR3 has 14 amino acids. The CDR3 nucleotides are TGTGCCAGCAGCTTAGGACCGGGGAACACTGAAGCTTTCTTT. Amino acid sequence: CASSLGPGNTEAFF.

The table lists this clone with a few counts. The CDR3 loop is CASSHGGALGTEAFF. The CDR3 DNA follows: TGTGCCAGCAGCCATGGGGGGGCCCTTGGGACTGAAGCTTTCTTT. This chain links TRBV14 with TRBJ1-1, with TRBD1 as a possible D gene (6 bases). The germline V gene has CDR1 SGHDN and CDR2 FVKESK. The CDR3 sequence is 15 residues long. V gave up 3 bases and J gave up 5 bases, with 16 bases separating them.

The chain is built from TRBV7-3 and TRBJ2-3; no clear D. The CDR3 is 14 residues long. Trimming took off 1 base at V and 8 bases at J, with 13 bases between the two ends. Germline V gives CDR1 SGHTA, CDR2 FQGTGA. CDR3 protein: CASSLNPRLGTQYF. Here the CDR3 DNA reads TGTGCCAGCAGCTTAAACCCCAGACTGGGTACGCAGTATTTT.

The V and J genes are TRBV7-3 and TRBJ1-2; D remains unclear. CDR3 length: 15 residues. Germline assignment: CDR1 SGHTA and CDR2 FQGTGA. Trimming took 5 bases from V and 8 from J, leaving 21 bases between them. CDR3: CASSPNGGGGMGYTF. In DNA, the CDR3 is TGTGCCAGCAGCCCTAACGGTGGCGGCGGGATGGGCTACACCTTC.

The chain has TRBV6-1 and TRBJ1-3; weak D call: TRBD1 (6 bases). The CDR3 runs to 16 residues. Germline V lookup: CDR1 MNHNS, CDR2 SASEGT. Trimming took 4 bases from V and 0 from J, leaving 13 bases between them. The CDR3 nucleotides read TGTGCCAGCAGTGTCGACAGGTGGAGCTCTGGAAACACCATATATTTT. As protein: CASSVDRWSSGNTIYF.

This clone was observed a few times. The J gene is TRBJ1-5, the V gene TRBV2, with TRBD1 identical over 9 bases. Germline CDR1 reads SNHLY; CDR2 reads FYNNEI. The CDR3 extends over 14 amino acids. Trimming removed 7 bases from V and 5 bases from J; junction bases left unmatched: 6. For the CDR3, the DNA is TGTGCCAGCACCGAGACAGGGGGATATCAGCCCCAGCATTTT. It codes for CASTETGGYQPQHF.

This chain joins TRBV5-3 and TRBJ1-6; D is ambiguous. TRBV5-3 is classed as an ORF, of uncertain function. Trimming pared 1 base from V and 13 bases from J, leaving 3 bases between. The CDR3 consists of 10 residues. The CDR3 DNA sequence: TGTGCCAGAAGCTTGTTCCCCCTCCACTTT. Protein sequence: CARSLFPLHF.

The chain is built from TRBV5-6 and TRBJ2-5; D may be TRBD2 (6 bases). Trimming left V 3 bases short and J 4 bases short, with 13 bases between. This CDR3 has 14 amino acids. Germline values: CDR1 SGHDT, CDR2 YYEEEE. In DNA, the CDR3 is TGTGCCAGCAGCTCGGGACTGACACGAGAGACCCAGTACTTC. This encodes CASSSGLTRETQYF.

The chain recombines TRBV5-6 with TRBJ1-5, with TRBD1 matching 7 bases. The CDR3 covers 16 residues. Germline V lookup: CDR1 SGHDT, CDR2 YYEEEE. The junction had 8 bases not matched to a gene; V was cut back by 2 bases and J by 3 bases. For the CDR3, the DNA is TGTGCCAGCAGCTTTGGCAGGGGGTCGATCAATCAGCCCCAGCATTTT. Translated: CASSFGRGSINQPQHF.

J is TRBJ2-1 and V is TRBV2, with D perhaps matching TRBD2 (5 bases). The V end lost 4 bases, the J end lost 1 base, and 23 bases lay between the germline ends. Germline V lookup: CDR1 SNHLY, CDR2 FYNNEI. CDR3 length: 19 amino acids. CDR3 residues: CASSVVEGLVFQSYNEQFF. CDR3 nucleotides: TGTGCCAGCAGTGTGGTTGAGGGCCTGGTCTTTCAGTCCTACAATGAGCAGTTCTTC.